What follows describes a single T cell receptor beta chain. These data are taken from a study of CD8 T cells in Susac syndrome. A quantity of about 0.5 to 1 ug RNA underwent reverse transcription using random hexamers. Each CDR3 protein is one row after TCRdb ran MiXCR on the immunoSEQ multiplex PCR reads. Among about 300,000 distinct CDR3 sequences listed, approximately 85% were seen once. Material for sequencing was CD8+ T cells from PBMCs. This sequence was found in a human donor with multiple sclerosis.

CDR3 nucleotides: TGTGCCAGCAGCGGACTAGCGGGAAGGTACAATGAGCAGTTCTTC. It encodes CASSGLAGRYNEQFF. The gene calls are TRBV9 and TRBJ2-1; 11 positions match TRBD2. V trimming: 3 bases; J trimming: 4 bases; junction bases outside the gene matches: 3. CDR1 is SGDLS, CDR2 YYNGEE, per germline. This CDR3 has 15 residues. The full variable domain, completed using reference TRBV9 and TRBJ2-1, is DSGVTQTPKHLITATGQRVTLRCSPRSGDLSVYWYQQSLDQGLQFLIQYYNGEERAKGNILERFSAQQFPDLHSELNLSSLELGDSALYFCASSGLAGRYNEQFFGPGTRLTVL.